This TCR beta chain was sequenced for a study of cytomegalovirus exposure and HLA in healthy donors. Study-level points and caveats: Among TCR sequences, most were rare, though some public TCRs appeared in many donors. With DRB1 most and HLA-C fewest, TCR association rates differed between HLA loci in a later analysis.

Trimming removed 1 base from V and 5 bases from J, with 8 bases in between. The CDR3 is 13 amino acids. Germline lookup yields CDR1 KGHSH and CDR2 LQKENI. The primer mix had 60 Vbeta and 13 Jbeta primers. TCRdb's table, derived via immunoSEQ multiplex PCR, lists solely in-frame clones and lacks some. The table includes some 170,000 clones, roughly 80% detected once. As to this clone: The antigen is not known.

This receptor was taken from a man in his forties in good health and CMV-seronegative. The sequencing input was PBMCs. The rearrangement joins TRBV18 to TRBJ1-2; D is ambiguous. The CDR3 nucleotides read TGTGCCAGCTCACCACGAACAGAATATGGCTACACCTTC. Amino acid sequence: CASSPRTEYGYTF.